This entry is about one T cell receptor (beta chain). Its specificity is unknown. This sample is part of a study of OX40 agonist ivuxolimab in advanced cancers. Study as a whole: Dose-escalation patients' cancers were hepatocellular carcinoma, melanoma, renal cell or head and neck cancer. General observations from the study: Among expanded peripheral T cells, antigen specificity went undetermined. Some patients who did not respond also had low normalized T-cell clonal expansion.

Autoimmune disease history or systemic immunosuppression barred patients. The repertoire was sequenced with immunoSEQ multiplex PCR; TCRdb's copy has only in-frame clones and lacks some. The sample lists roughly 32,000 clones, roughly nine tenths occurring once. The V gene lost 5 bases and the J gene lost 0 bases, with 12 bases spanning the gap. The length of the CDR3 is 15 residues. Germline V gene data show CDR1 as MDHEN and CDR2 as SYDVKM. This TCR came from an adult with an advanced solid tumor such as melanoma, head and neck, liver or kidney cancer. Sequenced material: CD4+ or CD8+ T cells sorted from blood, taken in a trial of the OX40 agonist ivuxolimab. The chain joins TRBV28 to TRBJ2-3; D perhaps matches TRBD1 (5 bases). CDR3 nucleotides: TGTGCCAGCAGTCAAGACAGACTCAGCACAGATACGCAGTATTTT. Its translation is CASSQDRLSTDTQYF.